Detailed here is one TCR beta chain. These data belong to a study of blood T cell repertoires in COVID-19. CDR1 and CDR2 from the germline V gene are SQVTM and ANQGSEA. The CDR3 is 19 residues long. The V and J ends lost 0 bases and 0 bases, in that order; junction bases with no gene match: 12. The repertoire was sequenced with immunoSEQ multiplex PCR; TCRdb's copy has only in-frame clones and lacks some. This sample has approximately 40,000 clones, with around 83% found just once. The TCR comes from a man in his fifties in a cohort sampled during active COVID-19. The source material was peripheral blood. The chain links TRBV29-1 to TRBJ2-3, with TRBD2 identical over 10 bases. In DNA, the CDR3 is TGCAGCGTTGAAGATCGTGGGTTAGCGGGAGGTGCTAGCACAGATACGCAGTATTTT. This sequence encodes CSVEDRGLAGGASTDTQYF.